This TCR beta chain was retrieved from a study of control samples from healthy donors and cancer patients (dated by TCRdb to about 2020). V loses 2 bases at its end and J loses 3 bases; junction bases beyond the gene matches: 1. Reading the germline V gene gives CDR1 KGHSH and CDR2 LQKENI. Taken from cysteine to phenylalanine, the CDR3 has 15 residues. Only the CDR3 portion is preserved as DNA: 45 bases, with reading frame beginning at the first base. A word on this clone: Its antigen is currently not known. No much larger clone exists at a distance of one base, and base qualities are not known.

Libraries were made using the immunoSEQ multiplex PCR assay. What TCRdb holds here is the immuneACCESS table cut down to in-frame rearrangements. Part of the clones is not present; checked against another copy, under half of the missing clones reflect an unresolved V gene, and the others are unexplained. Counted in this sample were some 150,000 clones; roughly 94% of them appeared once. The biggest ten clones account for around 13% of the sample. Rearrangement joined TRBV18 to TRBJ2-3; TRBD2 fits 11 bases in the junction. The sequenced sample consisted of PBMCs. The TCR was taken from a man aged 55 to 70 with colorectal cancer. The DNA sequence follows: TGTGCCAGCTCACCAATAGCGGGGGGGACAGATACGCAGTATTTT. It translates to CASSPIAGGTDTQYF.